A selection of T cell receptor beta chains follows, all from one sample in a study of shared clonotypes between healthy human individuals. The repertoire was sequenced with immunoSEQ multiplex PCR; TCRdb's copy has only in-frame clones and lacks some. This table has about 680,000 clones, around 78% appearing once. Material: memory CD4+ T cells sorted from blood. The receptor source for this set is a woman in her twenties or thirties in good health. Each CDR3 is given with its conserved first and last residue. A D gene is named only where the DNA matches it firmly. Rows give clone size only sometimes, using once, few, many, or a class for an expanded clone.

cdr3_aa: CASSQTSSTDTQYF
cdr3_nt: TGTGCCAGTAGTCAGACCTCGAGCACAGATACGCAGTATTTT
d_call: .
j_call: TRBJ2-3
clone_size: .
v_call: TRBV19

cdr3_aa: CSVVRRNNEQFF
cdr3_nt: TGCAGCGTTGTACGGAGGAACAATGAGCAGTTCTTC
d_call: .
j_call: TRBJ2-1
clone_size: .
v_call: TRBV29-1

cdr3_aa: CTSSRRERGQETQYF
cdr3_nt: TGCACCAGCAGCCGCCGCGAGCGGGGCCAAGAGACCCAGTACTTC
d_call: .
j_call: TRBJ2-5
clone_size: .
v_call: TRBV1

cdr3_aa: CATSGATYNEQFF
cdr3_nt: TGTGCCACTAGCGGGGCGACCTACAATGAGCAGTTCTTC
d_call: TRBD2
j_call: TRBJ2-1
clone_size: .
v_call: TRBV5-4

cdr3_aa: CASSAGREGINGYTF
cdr3_nt: TGTGCCAGCAGTGCGGGGAGAGAGGGGATAAATGGCTACACCTTC
d_call: .
j_call: TRBJ1-2
clone_size: .
v_call: TRBV6-1

cdr3_aa: CASSYPPDYEQYF
cdr3_nt: TGTGCCAGCAGCTATCCTCCAGACTACGAGCAGTACTTC
d_call: .
j_call: TRBJ2-7
clone_size: .
v_call: TRBV7-8

cdr3_aa: CASSSFGGYTGELFF
cdr3_nt: TGTGCCAGCAGCTCGTTTGGGGGATACACCGGGGAGCTGTTTTTT
d_call: .
j_call: TRBJ2-2
clone_size: .
v_call: TRBV7-9

cdr3_aa: CASSFNRDNYGYTF
cdr3_nt: TGTGCCAGCAGCTTCAACAGGGATAACTATGGCTACACCTTC
d_call: .
j_call: TRBJ1-2
clone_size: .
v_call: TRBV7-9

cdr3_aa: CASSQVGTGGIGYTF
cdr3_nt: TGTGCCAGCAGCCAAGTGGGTACAGGGGGCATAGGCTACACCTTC
d_call: TRBD1
j_call: TRBJ1-2
clone_size: .
v_call: TRBV4-2

cdr3_aa: CASSGLAGINEQFF
cdr3_nt: TGTGCCAGCAGTGGGCTAGCGGGGATCAATGAGCAGTTCTTC
d_call: TRBD2
j_call: TRBJ2-1
clone_size: few
v_call: TRBV2

cdr3_aa: CASSRLADNEQFF
cdr3_nt: TGTGCCAGCTCAAGACTAGCGGACAATGAGCAGTTCTTC
d_call: TRBD2
j_call: TRBJ2-1
clone_size: .
v_call: TRBV18

cdr3_aa: CASRQTGGNEKLFF
cdr3_nt: TGTGCCAGCAGACAAACAGGGGGTAATGAAAAACTGTTTTTT
d_call: TRBD1
j_call: TRBJ1-4
clone_size: few
v_call: TRBV6-5

cdr3_aa: CASSDRLTVSNQPQHF
cdr3_nt: TGTGCCAGCAGTGATCGTCTTACGGTTAGCAATCAGCCCCAGCATTTT
d_call: .
j_call: TRBJ1-5
clone_size: many
v_call: TRBV6-1

cdr3_aa: CASSEVWGTYEQYF
cdr3_nt: TGTGCCAGCAGTGAGGTGTGGGGGACCTACGAGCAGTACTTC
d_call: .
j_call: TRBJ2-7
clone_size: .
v_call: TRBV2

cdr3_aa: CASSFGTSGRYEQYF
cdr3_nt: TGTGCCAGCAGTTTTGGGACTAGCGGGAGATACGAGCAGTACTTC
d_call: TRBD2
j_call: TRBJ2-7
clone_size: .
v_call: TRBV28

cdr3_aa: CASSVTVLVQETQYF
cdr3_nt: TGTGCCAGCAGCGTGACGGTATTGGTCCAAGAGACCCAGTACTTC
d_call: .
j_call: TRBJ2-5
clone_size: .
v_call: TRBV7-2

cdr3_aa: CASRFLSGEVKETQYF
cdr3_nt: TGTGCCAGCAGATTCCTTAGCGGTGAGGTAAAGGAGACCCAGTACTTC
d_call: .
j_call: TRBJ2-5
clone_size: .
v_call: TRBV5-6

cdr3_aa: CASSEGGYIQPQHF
cdr3_nt: TGTGCCAGCAGTGAGGGCGGTTACATTCAGCCCCAGCATTTT
d_call: .
j_call: TRBJ1-5
clone_size: .
v_call: TRBV6-1